Reported below is one T cell receptor (beta chain). The data derive from a study of technical replicates of blood from several donors. Repertoires were generated with immunoSEQ multiplex PCR, while TCRdb's copy carries only in-frame clones and drops some. The repertoire consists of 65,000 to 90,000 clones, with just over 90% occurring once and the leading ten covering 0.25% to 0.3%. The sequencing input was T cells isolated from PBMCs. This receptor was taken from a human donor in good health.

CDR3: CAWKLLYGYTF. CDR3 nucleotide sequence: TGTGCCTGGAAGCTCCTTTATGGCTACACCTTC. This rearrangement joins TRBV30 to TRBJ1-2; D is ambiguous. The CDR3 is made up of 11 amino acids. CDR1 and CDR2 from the germline V gene are GTSNPN and SVGIG (reference sequence). V lost 4 bases, J lost 5 bases, and 8 bases lay in between.